This TCR beta chain emerged from a study of cytomegalovirus exposure and HLA in healthy donors. Details on this clone: Its antigen is unknown.

Findings and limits, study-wide: Generally TCR sequences proved uncommon, though certain public TCRs appeared in numerous donors. Specificity of a few CMV-associated chains for CMV antigens was verified in vitro. When a later analysis compared HLA-associated TCR beta chains with equally common others, the HLA-associated chains turned out to be more clonally expanded and to have lower generation probabilities.

CDR1 and CDR2 from the germline V gene are SNHLY and FYNNEI. This CDR3 has 13 residues. Trimming removed 1 base at V and 3 bases at J, with 6 bases between. The PCR contained 60 Vbeta and 13 Jbeta primers. Clones were read by immunoSEQ multiplex PCR, and TCRdb kept only the in-frame ones, dropping some. The repertoire holds some 100,000 clones, with approximately 72% as singletons. The rearrangement uses TRBV2 and TRBJ1-1, with D unresolved. This clonotype was obtained from a male donor in good health and CMV-seropositive. The sample was PBMCs. The CDR3 DNA follows: TGTGCCAGCAGTGAAGGGGCAGACACTGAAGCTTTCTTT. It yields the protein CASSEGADTEAFF.